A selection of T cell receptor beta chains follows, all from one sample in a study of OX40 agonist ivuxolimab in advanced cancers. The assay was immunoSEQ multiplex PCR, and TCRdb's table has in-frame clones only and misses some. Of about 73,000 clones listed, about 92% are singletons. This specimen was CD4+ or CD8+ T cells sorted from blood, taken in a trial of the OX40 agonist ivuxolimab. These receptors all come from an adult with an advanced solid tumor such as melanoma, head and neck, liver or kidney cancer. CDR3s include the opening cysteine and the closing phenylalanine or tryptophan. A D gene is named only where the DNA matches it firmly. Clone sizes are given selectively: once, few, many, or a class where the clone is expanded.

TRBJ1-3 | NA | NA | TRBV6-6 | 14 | CASRGPSSGNTIYF | TGTGCCAGCAGGGGGCCTTCCTCTGGAAACACCATATATTTT
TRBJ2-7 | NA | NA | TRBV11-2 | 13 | CASSLGTRFEQYF | TGTGCCAGCAGCTTAGGAACTCGGTTTGAGCAGTACTTC
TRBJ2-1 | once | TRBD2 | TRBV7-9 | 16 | CASSWTSGGEYNEQFF | TGTGCCAGCAGCTGGACTAGCGGGGGGGAATACAATGAGCAGTTCTTC
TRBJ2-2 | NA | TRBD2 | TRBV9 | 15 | CASSLAGTNTGELFF | TGTGCCAGCAGCTTAGCGGGGACGAACACCGGGGAGCTGTTTTTT
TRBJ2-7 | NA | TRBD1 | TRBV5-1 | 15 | CASSPRGQGLYEQYF | TGCGCCAGCAGCCCCCGTGGACAGGGCCTCTACGAGCAGTACTTC
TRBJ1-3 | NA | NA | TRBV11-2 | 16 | CASSSLRGGSGNTIYF | TGTGCCAGCAGCTCCCTTAGGGGAGGCTCTGGAAACACCATATATTTT
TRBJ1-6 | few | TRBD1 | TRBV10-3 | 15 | CAISGTGAGSSPLHF | TGTGCCATCAGTGGAACAGGGGCAGGGAGTTCACCCCTCCACTTT
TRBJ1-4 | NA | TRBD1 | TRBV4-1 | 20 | CASSQAVPGQVFATNEKLFF | TGCGCCAGCAGCCAAGCAGTCCCGGGACAGGTGTTTGCAACTAATGAAAAACTGTTTTTT
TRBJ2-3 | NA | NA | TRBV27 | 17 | CASRYSTFSVSTDTQYF | TGTGCCAGCCGATACAGTACATTCAGCGTGAGCACAGATACGCAGTATTTT
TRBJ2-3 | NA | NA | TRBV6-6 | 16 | CASSYLGPAIPDTQYF | TGTGCCAGCAGTTACTTGGGGCCCGCCATCCCAGATACGCAGTATTTT
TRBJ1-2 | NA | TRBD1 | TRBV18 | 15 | CASSPMDRGGDGYTF | TGTGCCAGCTCACCAATGGACAGGGGCGGGGATGGCTACACCTTC
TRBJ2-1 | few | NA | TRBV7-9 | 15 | CASSLTPLPGNEQFF | TGTGCCAGCAGCCTGACTCCCCTCCCAGGCAATGAGCAGTTCTTC
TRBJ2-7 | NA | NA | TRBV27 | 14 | CASRSLARTYEQYF | TGTGCCAGCAGATCTCTAGCCCGGACCTACGAGCAGTACTTC
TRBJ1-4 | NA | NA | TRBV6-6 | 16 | CASSYSAGGVNEKLFF | TGTGCCAGCAGTTACTCGGCGGGAGGGGTTAATGAAAAACTGTTTTTT
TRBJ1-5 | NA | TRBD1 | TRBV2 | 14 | CASTSDRGGQPQHF | TGTGCCAGCACCTCAGACAGGGGCGGTCAGCCCCAGCATTTT
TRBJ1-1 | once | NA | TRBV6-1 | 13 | CASSERGNTEAFF | TGTGCCAGCAGTGAACGGGGGAACACTGAAGCTTTCTTT
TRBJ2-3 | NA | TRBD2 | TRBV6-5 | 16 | CASSYSTSGGTDTQYF | TGTGCCAGCAGTTACTCGACTAGCGGGGGGACAGATACGCAGTATTTT
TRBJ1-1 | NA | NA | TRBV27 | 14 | CASSVWVGNTEAFF | TGTGCCAGCAGTGTCTGGGTGGGGAACACTGAAGCTTTCTTT
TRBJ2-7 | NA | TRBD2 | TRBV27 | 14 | CASSLGGGLHEQYF | TGTGCCAGCAGTTTAGGGGGGGGTCTCCACGAGCAGTACTTC
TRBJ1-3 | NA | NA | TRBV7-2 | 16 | CASSLVGREAGNTIYF | TGTGCCAGCAGCTTAGTGGGCAGGGAGGCGGGAAACACCATATATTTT
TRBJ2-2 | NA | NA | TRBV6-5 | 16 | CASSYSSEGGTGELFF | TGTGCCAGCAGTTACTCGAGTGAGGGGGGCACCGGGGAGCTGTTTTTT
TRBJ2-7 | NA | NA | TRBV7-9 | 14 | CASSLAGYGFEQYF | TGTGCCAGCAGCTTAGCGGGATACGGGTTCGAGCAGTACTTC
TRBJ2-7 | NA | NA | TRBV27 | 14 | CASSFMDAPYEQYF | TGTGCCAGCAGTTTCATGGACGCGCCCTACGAGCAGTACTTC
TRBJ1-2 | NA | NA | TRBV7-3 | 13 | CASSLSGGDGYTF | TGTGCCAGCAGCTTGTCGGGAGGGGATGGCTACACCTTC
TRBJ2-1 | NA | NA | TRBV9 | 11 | CASSEGVEQFF | TGTGCCAGCAGCGAGGGGGTTGAGCAGTTCTTC
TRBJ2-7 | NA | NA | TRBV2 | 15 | CASREGPFPSYEQYF | TGTGCCAGCAGGGAAGGTCCGTTCCCATCCTACGAGCAGTACTTC
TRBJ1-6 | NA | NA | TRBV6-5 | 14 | CASSYGGGHSPLHF | TGTGCCAGCAGTTACGGGGGGGGACATTCACCCCTCCACTTT
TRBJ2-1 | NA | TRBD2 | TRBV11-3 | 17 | CASSLGLGGGPYNEQFF | TGTGCCAGCAGCTTAGGGCTCGGCGGGGGGCCTTACAATGAGCAGTTCTTC
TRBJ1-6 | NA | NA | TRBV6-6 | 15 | CASSWSTEYNSPLHF | TGTGCCAGCAGTTGGTCTACAGAGTATAATTCACCCCTCCACTTT
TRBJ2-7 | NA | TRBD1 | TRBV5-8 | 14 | CASSLVRGQYEQYF | TGTGCCAGCAGCTTGGTCAGGGGGCAGTACGAGCAGTACTTC
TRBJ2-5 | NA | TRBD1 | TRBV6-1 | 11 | CASSYGGQDHF | TGTGCCAGCAGTTACGGCGGACAGGATCACTTC
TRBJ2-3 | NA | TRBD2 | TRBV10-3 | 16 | CAISEPGGQGIPWQYF | TGTGCCATCAGTGAGCCGGGGGGGCAGGGTATCCCGTGGCAGTATTTT
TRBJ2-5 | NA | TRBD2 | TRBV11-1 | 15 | CASSPRRGGAETQYF | TGTGCCAGCAGCCCCCGACGGGGGGGGGCAGAGACCCAGTACTTC
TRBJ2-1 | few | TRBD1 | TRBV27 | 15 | CASSTPGQANDGQFF | TGTGCCAGCAGCACTCCGGGACAGGCCAATGATGGGCAGTTCTTC
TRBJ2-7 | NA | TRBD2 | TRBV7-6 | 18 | CASSPWTSGGSSSYEQYF | TGTGCCAGCAGCCCCTGGACTAGCGGGGGTTCCAGCTCCTACGAGCAGTACTTC
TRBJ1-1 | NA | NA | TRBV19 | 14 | CASSMSWGQTEAFF | TGTGCCAGTAGTATGAGTTGGGGGCAGACTGAAGCTTTCTTT
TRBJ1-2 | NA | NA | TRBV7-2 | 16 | CASSQGPRESDYGYTF | TGTGCCAGCAGTCAGGGGCCGAGGGAATCGGACTATGGCTACACCTTC
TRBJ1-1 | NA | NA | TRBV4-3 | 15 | CASSPFEGLGTEAFF | TGCGCCAGCAGCCCGTTCGAGGGGCTCGGCACTGAAGCTTTCTTT
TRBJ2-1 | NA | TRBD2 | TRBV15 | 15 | CATSASGGASDEQFF | TGTGCCACCAGCGCTAGCGGGGGGGCCAGCGATGAGCAGTTCTTC
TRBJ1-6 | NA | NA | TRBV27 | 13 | CASSLGHNSPLHF | TGTGCCAGCAGTTTAGGCCATAATTCACCCCTCCACTTT
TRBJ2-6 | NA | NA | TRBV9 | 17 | CASSEQGLPSGANVLTF | TGTGCCAGCAGCGAACAGGGACTCCCCTCTGGGGCCAACGTCCTGACTTTC
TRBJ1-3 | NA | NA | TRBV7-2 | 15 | CASSLAQAPGNTIYF | TGTGCCAGCAGCTTAGCCCAGGCCCCTGGAAACACCATATATTTT
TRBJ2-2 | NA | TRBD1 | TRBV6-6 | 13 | CASMPDRAGELFF | TGTGCCAGCATGCCGGACAGGGCCGGGGAGCTGTTTTTT
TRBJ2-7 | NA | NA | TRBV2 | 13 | CASSGGGHYEQYF | TGTGCCAGCAGTGGAGGCGGACACTACGAGCAGTACTTC
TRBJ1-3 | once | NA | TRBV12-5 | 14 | CASGLAASGNTIYF | TGTGCTAGTGGTTTGGCGGCCAGCGGAAACACCATATATTTT
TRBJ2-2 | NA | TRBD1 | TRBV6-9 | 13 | CASITGDTGELFF | TGTGCCAGCATTACAGGGGACACCGGGGAGCTGTTTTTT
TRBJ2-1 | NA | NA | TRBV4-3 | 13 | CASSQRGRNEQFF | TGCGCCAGCAGCCAGAGGGGAAGAAATGAGCAGTTCTTC
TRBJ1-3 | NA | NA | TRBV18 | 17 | CASSPPVRGSSGNTIYF | TGTGCCAGCTCACCACCGGTACGGGGGAGCTCTGGAAACACCATATATTTT
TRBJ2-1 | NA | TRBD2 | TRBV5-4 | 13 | CASSSDPSGEQFF | TGTGCCAGCAGCTCTGACCCTAGCGGTGAGCAGTTCTTC
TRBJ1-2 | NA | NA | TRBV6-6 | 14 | CASSQGTDHYGYTF | TGTGCCAGCAGTCAAGGGACGGACCACTATGGCTACACCTTC
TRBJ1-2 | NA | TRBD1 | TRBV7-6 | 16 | CASSPLRDRGSGGYTF | TGTGCCAGCAGCCCACTCAGGGACAGGGGTTCGGGAGGCTACACCTTC
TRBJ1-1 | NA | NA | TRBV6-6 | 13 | CASSYSIRDEAFF | TGTGCCAGCAGTTACTCGATCCGCGATGAAGCTTTCTTT
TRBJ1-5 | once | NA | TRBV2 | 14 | CASSVWGGGQPQHF | TGTGCCAGCAGTGTTTGGGGGGGCGGACAGCCCCAGCATTTT
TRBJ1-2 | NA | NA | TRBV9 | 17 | CASSVAMQPTEPYGYTF | TGTGCCAGCAGCGTAGCTATGCAGCCGACGGAGCCCTATGGCTACACCTTC
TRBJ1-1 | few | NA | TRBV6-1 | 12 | CASTPEGTEAFF | TGTGCCAGCACCCCTGAGGGGACTGAAGCTTTCTTT
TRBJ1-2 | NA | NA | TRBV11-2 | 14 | CASSPGPGIYGYTF | TGTGCCAGCAGCCCAGGCCCAGGGATCTATGGCTACACCTTC
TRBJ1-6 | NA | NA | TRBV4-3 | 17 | CASSQESLGGFNSPLHF | TGCGCCAGCAGCCAAGAGAGTTTGGGAGGGTTTAATTCACCCCTCCACTTT
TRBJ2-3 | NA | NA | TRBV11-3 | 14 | CASSRLAGPDTQYF | TGTGCCAGCAGCCGCTTGGCGGGCCCAGATACGCAGTATTTT
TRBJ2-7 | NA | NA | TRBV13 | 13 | CASSLQGSYEQYF | TGTGCCAGCAGCTTACAGGGCTCCTACGAGCAGTACTTC
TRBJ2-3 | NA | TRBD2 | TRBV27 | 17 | CASSLLNSGGNTDTQYF | TGTGCCAGCAGTTTATTGAATAGCGGGGGTAATACAGATACGCAGTATTTT